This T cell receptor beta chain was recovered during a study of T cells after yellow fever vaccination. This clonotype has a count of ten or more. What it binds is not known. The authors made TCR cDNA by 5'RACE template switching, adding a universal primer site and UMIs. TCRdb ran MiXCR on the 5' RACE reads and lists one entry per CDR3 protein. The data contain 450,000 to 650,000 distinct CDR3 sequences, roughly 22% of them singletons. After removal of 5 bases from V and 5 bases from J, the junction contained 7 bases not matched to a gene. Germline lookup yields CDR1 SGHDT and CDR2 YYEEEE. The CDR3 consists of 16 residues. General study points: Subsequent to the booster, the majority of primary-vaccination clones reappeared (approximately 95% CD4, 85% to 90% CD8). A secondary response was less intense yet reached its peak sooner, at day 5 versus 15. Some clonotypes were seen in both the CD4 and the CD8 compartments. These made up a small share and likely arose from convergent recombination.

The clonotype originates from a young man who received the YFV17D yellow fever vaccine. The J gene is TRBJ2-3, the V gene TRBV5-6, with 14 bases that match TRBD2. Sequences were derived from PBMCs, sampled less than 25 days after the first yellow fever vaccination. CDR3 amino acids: CASSPPGLAGVDTQYF. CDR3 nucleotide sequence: TGTGCCAGCAGTCCTCCGGGACTAGCGGGGGTAGATACGCAGTATTTT. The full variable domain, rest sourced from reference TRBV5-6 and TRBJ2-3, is DAGVTQSPTHLIKTRGQQVTLRCSPKSGHDTVSWYQQALGQGPQFIFQYYEEEERQRGNFPDRFSGHQFPNYSSELNVNALLLGDSALYLCASSPPGLAGVDTQYFGPGTRLTVL.